This T cell receptor beta chain derives from a study of OX40 agonist ivuxolimab in advanced cancers. Background on the study: Ivuxolimab is a fully human IgG2 antibody that activates OX40 (CD134). Among those enrolled, mean age was about 63 years (range about 23 to 90) and approximately 83% were male. Findings and limits, study-wide: In the 0.1-3.0 mg/kg groups, partial responders showed among the lowest expansion.

Points on this clone: The antigen remains undetermined.

TCRdb's table, derived via immunoSEQ multiplex PCR, lists solely in-frame clones and lacks some. The table has about 15,000 clones, around 82% seen once; the top ten hold approximately 2.5%. CDR3 length equals 13 residues. Germline loops: CDR1 MNHEY, CDR2 SMNVEV (reference sequence). V shed 5 bases and J shed 5 bases, with 11 bases lying between them. The chain recombines TRBV27 with TRBJ2-3, with D possibly matching TRBD1 (5 bases). The receptor was derived from an adult with an advanced solid tumor such as melanoma, head and neck, liver or kidney cancer. The source material was CD4+ or CD8+ T cells sorted from blood, sampled in a trial of the OX40 agonist ivuxolimab. CDR3 DNA sequence: TGTGCCAGCAGTCCGACAGTACGAGATACGCAGTATTTT. Its protein is CASSPTVRDTQYF.